This T cell receptor beta chain was sequenced in a study of cytomegalovirus exposure and HLA in healthy donors (TCRdb year 2017). Context from the whole study: An earlier analysis of some 500 of the donors reported roughly 300 Gb of sequence data and approximately 110 million unique TCR beta sequences from 150 million to 200 million T cells. The study aimed to test whether cataloging public T cell receptors could reveal signatures of past pathogen exposure. An earlier analysis of 500 to 750 of the donors applied high-throughput TCR beta sequencing to assess whether each TCR beta V gene segment acted as functional or pseudogenic. Using immunosequencing, the study profiled T cell repertoires from fewer than 700 subjects and related those repertoires to cytomegalovirus serostatus. Every repertoire in the discovery cohort had been generated on one and the same sequencing platform. Four or five DR-DQ haplotypes were treated as single units for association and clustering because of strong linkage in the cohort. Both class I and class II loci were covered by HLA typing, at four-digit resolution. Donor age, sex, ethnicity and CMV serostatus were compiled alongside the repertoire data. The genetic ancestry cluster associated with self-reported Caucasian donors included roughly four fifths of the 398 genotyped donors. To study patterns of TCR occurrence, a later analysis re-analyzed previously published TCR beta repertoires from hundreds of donors and added high-resolution HLA genotyping. Typing coverage differed by locus: A, B, C, DRB1 and DQB1 were typed in roughly 620-640 donors, DQA1 in about 510, DPA1 in around 610, and DPB1 in 400 to 490. A separate validation cohort of over a hundred different subjects was used in addition to the 666-subject first cohort. In a later genetic analysis, genome-wide SNP genotypes for about three fifths of the roughly 670 donors were used, and that subset was treated as a discovery cohort. Roughly 300 gigabases of sequencing data and approximately 84 million unique TCR sequences were included in an early release covering 550 to 800 HLA-typed donors. Across approximately 420 genotyped donors of the cohort, an average of roughly 200,000 unique TCR beta nucleotide sequences per donor were sequenced, and approximately 17% of those sequences were non-productive. The study combined high-throughput TCR immunosequencing, statistical association of individual TCRs with disease status, and machine learning to predict cytomegalovirus infection status. Rather than drawing on any new phenotypic data, the later analysis identified candidate immune exposures from TCR beta sequences and the way those sequences occurred across donors.

From the germline V gene, CDR1 is SGDLS and CDR2 is YYNGEE. There are 16 amino acids in the CDR3, from cysteine to phenylalanine inclusive. Only the CDR3 DNA is retained, 48 bases long and in frame from the first base. Cut back by 3 bases and 1 base, the V and J ends lie 16 bases apart. Study-level results and caveats: Because HLA typing was missing for some donors at each locus, association tests included only the typed subset. Several of the top co-occurrence clusters appeared to be linked to parvovirus B19, influenza, CMV and Epstein-Barr virus, according to a later analysis. At a false discovery rate of 0.05, a later analysis linked about 16,000 TCR beta sequences to specific HLA alleles. In a later analysis, most CMV-associated TCR beta chains were found to appear HLA-restricted, with HLA associations seemingly driven largely by CMV exposure. Cytomegalovirus status was reported to be diagnosed by the classifier with high specificity and sensitivity in both the original and validation cohorts. A further reported finding was that TCR beta sequences accurately predicted the HLA-A and HLA-B alleles for most subjects in the first cohort. The sequencing pipeline was judged likely to have produced a cluster of highly shared sequence variants as a technical artifact. In an earlier analysis of some 550 of the donors, most TCR beta V segments were observed in productive rearrangements about 87% or about 30% of the time, broadly matching IMGT annotations. The cohort was sequenced for TCR beta chains only, and without alpha or paired-chain data the features that could be detected were limited. An association between a missense DCLRE1C variant and V-gene and J-gene trimming of TCR beta chains was found in a later genetic analysis and replicated in an independent cohort. Correlated functional status among segregating V segments might reflect linkage disequilibrium, but an unknown experimental factor could not be ruled out. CMV serostatus was the only immune exposure information available for the cohort. Compared with equally common non-associated chains, HLA-associated TCR beta chains in a later analysis were more clonally expanded and had lower generation probabilities. Because counts were too low, seventeen rarely observed V segments, including chromosome 9 orphons, were excluded from the earlier analysis of some 590 of the donors. Assigning TCR associations to individual alleles was difficult when HLA alleles, especially DR and DQ, strongly co-occurred. In a later analysis, TCR association rates were found to vary across HLA loci, with the most associated TCRs seen for DRB1 alleles and the fewest for HLA-C alleles. In vitro tests confirmed that a few of the cytomegalovirus-associated TCR beta chains recognize cytomegalovirus antigens. While some public TCRs were present in many individuals, most TCR sequences turned up only very rarely across donors. In a later genetic analysis, fewer N-insertions in productive TCRs were reported among donors in an Asian-associated ancestry cluster than the approximately 630-donor mean. Some IMGT-functional V segments, including TRBV6-2 and TRBV6-3, could not be told apart with the 87-base-pair reads, so those segments were excluded. A total of 150 to 200 TCR beta chains were listed by the study as associated with cytomegalovirus. It was suggested by the authors that the approach could potentially be generalized to other disease states and immunological phenotypes. Presence/absence analyses assumed roughly uniform sequencing depth across donors, an assumption that may not hold.

This clone was recorded only once. Its cognate antigen has yet to be identified. No quality values exist for individual bases; no much larger clone is one base distant. Library method: the immunoSEQ multiplex PCR assay. The multiplex PCR relied on a mix of 60 forward primers for TCR Vbeta segments and 13 reverse primers for TCR Jbeta segments. Amplification of the CDR3 region of rearranged TCR beta genes was performed with a multiplex PCR assay on genomic DNA. Amplified TCR beta libraries were sequenced as 87-base-pair reads on the Illumina HiSeq System. The paper's data handling went like this. In a later analysis, roughly 80 million unique TCR beta chains were counted across the 500 to 850 repertoires, and roughly 11 million of these chains were shared by at least two donors. A nearest-neighbor algorithm error-corrected the raw reads and collapsed the reads into unique sequences, merging closely related sequences to remove PCR and sequencing errors. Alignment of CDR3 sequences to IMGT reference sequences was used to assign V, D and J gene segments. For a sequence to be retained, a match of at least six nucleotides was required to both a V gene segment and a J gene segment. Rearrangements were classified as productive when the CDR3 lacked stop codons and remained in frame with V and J, and all other rearrangements were classified as non-productive. CDR3 was defined by IMGT convention, running from the second conserved V-encoded cysteine to the conserved J-encoded phenylalanine. In an earlier analysis of around 600 of the donors, sequences lacking an unambiguous match to a single V gene segment were excluded. An earlier analysis of several hundred of the donors classified V segments as functional when productive rearrangements were above 56.7% and as segregating when the standard deviation between donors was above 5%. A statistical classification framework was built to diagnose cytomegalovirus status from the catalog of TCR beta chain sequences. A later analysis assigned V and J genes by comparing TCR nucleotide sequences with IMGT/GENE-DB human TR gene sequences. In a later analysis, CDR3 sequences and most-parsimonious VDJ recombination scenarios were assigned using the TCRdist pipeline. In a later analysis, each TCR beta chain was defined by its CDR3 amino acid sequence together with its V-gene family, and reads lacking a unique V-gene family were excluded. In a later analysis, a few hundred highly shared, low-generation-probability nucleotide sequences were removed to address suspected cross-contamination and a sequencing artifact. A later analysis calculated a clonal expansion index for each public chain from normalized within-repertoire ranks of inferred template counts. In a later analysis, generation probabilities were computed using a VDJ recombination model fitted to out-of-frame rearrangements, and the results were checked against IGoR. In a later analysis, hypergeometric tests were used to score TCR-TCR, TCR-HLA and TCR-CMV co-occurrence, with a repertoire-size bias correction applied to TCR pairs. In a later analysis, false discovery rates were estimated by permuting HLA or CMV assignments 20 times. In a later analysis, co-occurring TCRs were grouped using DBSCAN, and TCRdist sequence similarity was added for clustering within HLA-allele-positive subsets. Co-occurrence clustering excluded repertoires with fewer than 30,000 or more than 120,000 public chains, plus five with anomalous nucleotide sharing. This is the immuneACCESS table as TCRdb keeps it, with only in-frame sequences that have V and J called. A part of the clones is gone; compared with another copy, unresolved V genes explain less than half, and the rest is unexplained. The V and J calls and clone size come from that table; D and trimming were worked out from the DNA. The sample table holds 130,000 or so clones, of which around four fifths were seen once. The ten biggest clones cover 2% to 2.5% of the sample.

The cohort was made up of 650 to 700 healthy bone marrow donors. At the time of sampling, every cohort member was nominally healthy, though immune exposures that went unrecorded were likely present. The donor tested CMV seropositive and was one of the 289 seropositive cohort members. A peripheral blood sample was provided by each donor, and peripheral blood mononuclear cells were used for TCR beta sequencing. The Qiagen DNeasy Blood Extraction Kit was used to extract genomic DNA from the blood cell samples. This chain is built from TRBV9 and TRBJ2-5; perhaps TRBD1 is the D gene, with 6 bases matching. Source material: PBMCs. The sequence was collected from a woman aged 40-49 years in good health and CMV-seropositive. CDR3 sequence: CASSDRSAGAQETQYF. The nucleotides read TGTGCCAGCAGCGATAGGTCGGCAGGGGCCCAAGAGACCCAGTACTTC. Reference TRBV9 and TRBJ2-5 proteins supply the regions before and after the CDR3; the full variable domain is: DSGVTQTPKHLITATGQRVTLRCSPRSGDLSVYWYQQSLDQGLQFLIQYYNGEERAKGNILERFSAQQFPDLHSELNLSSLELGDSALYFCASSDRSAGAQETQYFGPGTRLLVL.